These 23 T cell receptor beta chains were sequenced from one sample in a study of shared T cell receptors in the human thymus. Data came from immunoSEQ multiplex PCR; TCRdb stores just in-frame clones and leaves some out. Of about 660,000 clones in the sample, 87% are singletons; the top ten hold 0.0094%. The sample was also linked to a second study, of human thymus T cells.

The sample was thymocytes. Receptors were obtained from a boy in the first two years of life with a congenital heart defect.

The CDR3 is CASSRIALRTDTQYF. CDR3 nucleotide sequence: TGTGCCAGCAGCCGTATAGCACTCCGCACAGATACGCAGTATTTT. The chain couples TRBV28 to TRBJ2-3; no definite D call. Between the trimmed V and J ends, which lost 6 bases and 1 base, there was a span of 14 bases. CDR1 is MDHEN, CDR2 SYDVKM, per germline. CDR3 size: 15 residues.

The chain joins TRBV29-1 to TRBJ2-4; 7 bases match TRBD1. Trimming removed 7 bases from V and 1 base from J; junction bases left unmatched: 13. The length of the CDR3 is 16 residues. Germline V gene data show CDR1 as SQVTM and CDR2 as ANQGSEA. The CDR3 loop is CSASTGMATAKNIQYF. The CDR3, as DNA: TGCAGCGCCTCGACAGGGATGGCGACGGCCAAAAACATTCAGTACTTC.

This clone was seen a single time. The chain carries TRBV14 and TRBJ1-2, with 7 bases matching TRBD1. The CDR3 sequence is 13 residues long. The junction had 4 bases not matched to a gene; V was cut back by 3 bases and J by 6 bases. Germline values: CDR1 SGHDN, CDR2 FVKESK. CDR3 sequence (DNA): TGTGCCAGCAGCCAGACAGGGATTCATGGCTACACCTTC. Its protein product is CASSQTGIHGYTF. Full variable domain (outside the CDR3, taken from reference TRBV14 and TRBJ1-2): EAGVTQFPSHSVIEKGQTVTLRCDPISGHDNLYWYRRVMGKEIKFLLHFVKESKQDESGMPNNRFLAERTGGTYSTLKVQPAELEDSGVYFCASSQTGIHGYTFGSGTRLTVV.

This chain uses TRBV2 with TRBJ2-2; D perhaps matches TRBD1 (5 bases). This CDR3 region has 14 residues. Trimming took off 1 base at V and 8 bases at J, with 11 bases between the two ends. Looked up from germline, CDR1 is SNHLY and CDR2 is FYNNEI. The CDR3 spells CASSEEGLSGELFF. CDR3 DNA sequence: TGTGCCAGCAGTGAAGAGGGGTTATCAGGGGAGCTGTTTTTT.

V and J are TRBV12-5 and TRBJ1-5, with 7 nucleotides matching TRBD1. The V segment lost 2 bases and the J segment 3 bases; nucleotides outside the gene matches: 4. This CDR3 region has 15 residues. Germline V gene sequence: CDR1 LGHNT, CDR2 FRNRAP. The CDR3 reads CASGLYDRDNQPQHF. CDR3 bases: TGTGCTAGTGGTTTGTACGACAGGGACAATCAGCCCCAGCATTTT.

This sequence joins TRBV6-1 and TRBJ1-1, with a weak D call TRBD1 (5 bases). The length of the CDR3 is 14 residues. Germline assignment: CDR1 MNHNS and CDR2 SASEGT. V lost 6 bases to trimming and J lost 1 base, with 12 bases between them. Here the CDR3 reads CASSSLRGNTEAFF. The CDR3 DNA sequence: TGTGCCAGCAGCAGCTTAAGGGGGAACACTGAAGCTTTCTTT.

Comment on this clone: The sample contains more than one DNA sequence encoding this CDR3. The chain uses TRBV6-6 and TRBJ2-7, with 9 bases fitting TRBD1. Germline assignment: CDR1 MNHNY and CDR2 SVGAGI (reference sequence). V was pared by 5 bases and J by 2 bases, with 4 bases of the junction left unmatched. The CDR3 consists of 14 residues. The CDR3 loop reads CASSSRDRAYEQYF. CDR3 bases: TGTGCCAGCAGTAGTCGGGACAGGGCCTACGAGCAGTACTTC.

This clone was detected only once. This sequence joins TRBV5-1 and TRBJ1-2; possibly TRBD1 for D (6 bases). V dropped 0 bases and J dropped 0 bases, with 9 bases sitting between them. The V gene's germline CDR1 is SGHRS and CDR2 YFSETQ. The CDR3 has 15 residues. The CDR3 region is CASSLDREPNYGYTF. The CDR3 DNA is TGCGCCAGCAGCTTGGACAGGGAACCTAACTATGGCTACACCTTC.

This rearrangement joins TRBV6-5 to TRBJ1-2; a possible D gene is TRBD1 (6 bases). Germline V gives CDR1 MNHEY, CDR2 SVGAGI. This CDR3 has 16 amino acids. V shed 2 bases and J shed 2 bases, with 15 bases lying between them. CDR3 sequence: CASSYALGQGNYGYTF. In nucleotides, the CDR3 is TGTGCCAGCAGTTACGCGCTCGGGCAGGGGAACTATGGCTACACCTTC.

This chain links TRBV28 with TRBJ2-1; weak D call: TRBD2 (6 bases). Germline CDR1 and CDR2: MDHEN and SYDVKM. The CDR3 sequence is 17 residues long. The V end lost 3 bases, the J end lost 5 bases, and 20 bases lay between the germline ends. This CDR3 is CASSFAAVVGLHNEQFF. The CDR3 coding sequence is TGTGCCAGCAGTTTCGCGGCCGTAGTAGGACTACACAATGAGCAGTTCTTC.

A note on this clone: This sample includes further DNA sequences coding for the same CDR3. V gene TRBV14 combines with J gene TRBJ2-7; 7 positions agree with TRBD1. The length of the CDR3 is 14 residues. Germline V gene sequence: CDR1 SGHDN, CDR2 FVKESK. J gave up 1 base and V 1 base, and 1 base lay outside the gene matches. This CDR3 reads CASSQGQGSYEQYF. The CDR3 DNA reads TGTGCCAGCAGCCAAGGACAGGGATCCTACGAGCAGTACTTC.

The rearrangement joins TRBV14 to TRBJ2-3; possible D gene TRBD2, 5 bases. Germline assignment: CDR1 SGHDN and CDR2 FVKESK. This CDR3 has 17 amino acids. V lost 2 bases and J 2 bases, leaving 17 bases between the germline ends. CDR3 sequence (DNA): TGTGCCAGCAGCCAATTTTTTAGCGCGAACCTCACAGATACGCAGTATTTT. This encodes CASSQFFSANLTDTQYF.

The chain employs TRBV6-1 and TRBJ2-1; 10 positions match TRBD2. In germline, CDR1 is MNHNS, CDR2 SASEGT. Trimming at V came to 4 bases and at J to 0 bases, leaving 9 bases not matched to a gene. The CDR3 is 18 residues long. CDR3 residues: CASSGTSGEKSSYNEQFF. The DNA of the CDR3 is TGTGCCAGCAGTGGGACTAGCGGAGAAAAGAGCTCCTACAATGAGCAGTTCTTC.

The chain combines TRBV29-1 with TRBJ2-7; tentative D call: TRBD1 (6 bases). Germline CDR1 and CDR2: SQVTM and ANQGSEA. This CDR3 has 15 residues. V was trimmed by 4 bases and J by 0 bases, leaving 16 bases between them. The CDR3 spells CSVGLVRQASYEQYF. The CDR3 nucleotides are TGCAGCGTTGGACTGGTGAGACAGGCCTCCTACGAGCAGTACTTC.

This rearrangement joins TRBV2 to TRBJ2-3; a possible D gene is TRBD2 (6 bases). The CDR3 spans 13 residues. Germline-derived CDR1 and CDR2 are SNHLY and FYNNEI. V was trimmed by 5 bases and J by 1 base, leaving 7 bases between them. The CDR3 reads CASSPGGTDTQYF. The CDR3 nucleotides are TGTGCCAGCAGTCCGGGGGGCACAGATACGCAGTATTTT.

This rearrangement joins TRBV18 to TRBJ2-3; a weak D match, TRBD1 (5 bases). The CDR3 is made up of 16 amino acids. V shed 4 bases and J shed 4 bases, with 18 bases lying between them. From germline, CDR1 is KGHSH and CDR2 LQKENI. CDR3 protein: CASSHAPIQGSDTQYF. The CDR3 DNA is TGTGCCAGCTCACACGCCCCAATCCAGGGCTCAGATACGCAGTATTTT.

V and J are TRBV7-9 and TRBJ2-5; tentatively, D is TRBD2 (5 bases). Germline values: CDR1 SEHNR, CDR2 FQNEAQ (reference sequence). CDR3 length equals 17 residues. Trimming left V 2 bases short and J 3 bases short, with 19 bases between. The CDR3: CASSLLSETIVKETQYF. The DNA for the CDR3 is TGTGCCAGCAGCTTACTTAGCGAGACTATCGTAAAAGAGACCCAGTACTTC.

This chain uses TRBV7-2 with TRBJ2-1; TRBD1 aligns across 7 bases. This CDR3 has 12 amino acids. Germline V gives CDR1 SGHTA, CDR2 FQGNSA. V was clipped by 5 bases and J by 7 bases; unmatched bases: 2. CDR3 sequence (DNA): TGTGCCAGCAGCCCGACAGGGAATGAGCAGTTCTTC. Translated, it gives CASSPTGNEQFF.

This chain connects TRBV30 to TRBJ2-7; TRBD1 matches at 8 bases. The CDR3 length is 15 residues. CDR1 and CDR2 from the germline V gene are GTSNPN and SVGIG (reference sequence). Losses at the gene ends were 0 bases for V and 3 bases for J; bases not matched to a gene: 7. This chain's CDR3 is CAWSVRWTGRYEQYF. CDR3 in DNA: TGTGCCTGGAGTGTACGGTGGACAGGGCGCTACGAGCAGTACTTC.

The chain recombines TRBV18 with TRBJ2-7; TRBD1 matches at 9 bases. V was pared by 6 bases and J by 0 bases, with 6 bases of the junction left unmatched. This CDR3 is 15 amino acids long. Germline CDR1 reads KGHSH; CDR2 reads LQKENI. The CDR3 DNA sequence: TGTGCCAGCTCCCGGAACAGGGGGCGCTCCTACGAGCAGTACTTC. This codes for CASSRNRGRSYEQYF.

The chain has TRBV11-2 and TRBJ2-3, with D possibly TRBD2 on 7 matching bases. Deletions cut 0 bases from V and 6 bases from J, with 25 bases between. This CDR3 is built from 19 residues. Germline-derived CDR1 and CDR2 are SGHAT and FQNNGV. The CDR3 here is CASSLEPRVGGHRIDTQYF. The CDR3 nucleotides are TGTGCCAGCAGCTTAGAACCCAGGGTGGGGGGGCATCGAATTGATACGCAGTATTTT.

The V call is TRBV28, the J call TRBJ1-6; TRBD1 aligns across 9 bases. The ends lost 3 bases at V and 4 bases at J; junction bases unmatched: 10. The CDR3 is 18 amino acids. CDR1 MDHEN and CDR2 SYDVKM come from the germline V gene. CDR3 amino acids: CASSFQRQGVLYNSPLHF. As DNA, the CDR3 is TGTGCCAGCAGTTTTCAGAGACAGGGGGTTCTTTATAATTCACCCCTCCACTTT.

This chain links TRBV28 with TRBJ2-1; 13 bases agree with TRBD2. V lost 6 bases to trimming and J lost 0 bases; unmatched junction nucleotides: 14. The length of the CDR3 is 20 residues. The germline V gene encodes CDR1 MDHEN and CDR2 SYDVKM. The CDR3 DNA reads as TGTGCCAGCAGCCCCCGGACTAGCGGGAGCCCGCCCAACTCCTACAATGAGCAGTTCTTC. This codes for CASSPRTSGSPPNSYNEQFF.